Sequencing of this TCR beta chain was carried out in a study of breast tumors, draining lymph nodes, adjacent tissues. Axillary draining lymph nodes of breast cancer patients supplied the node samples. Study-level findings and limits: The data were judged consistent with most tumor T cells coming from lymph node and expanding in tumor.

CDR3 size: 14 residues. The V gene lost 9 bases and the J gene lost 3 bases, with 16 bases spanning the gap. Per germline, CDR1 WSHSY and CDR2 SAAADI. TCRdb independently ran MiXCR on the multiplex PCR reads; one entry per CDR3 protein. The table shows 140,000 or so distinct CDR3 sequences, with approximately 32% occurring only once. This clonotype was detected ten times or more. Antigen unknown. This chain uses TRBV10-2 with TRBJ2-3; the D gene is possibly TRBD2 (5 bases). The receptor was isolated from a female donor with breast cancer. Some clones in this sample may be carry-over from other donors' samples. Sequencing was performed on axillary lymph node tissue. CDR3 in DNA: TGCGCCAGTACCACTCCCGGGAAGACAGATACGCAGTATTTT. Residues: CASTTPGKTDTQYF.